The 5 T cell receptor beta chains listed next were all sequenced from one sample in a study of cytotoxic CD8 clonotypes in ibrutinib-treated CLL. The assay was immunoSEQ multiplex PCR, and TCRdb's table has in-frame clones only and misses some. The sample includes 12,000 to 15,000 clones, approximately 52% of them seen just once. Source: PBMCs, taken at an approximately 26-month disease-progression time point, from a patient treated with ibrutinib. The receptors originated from a human donor with chronic lymphocytic leukemia.

The chain combines TRBV4-2 with TRBJ2-7; 9 bases are a match to TRBD1. The CDR3 has 17 amino acids. Germline V CDR1 and CDR2: LGHNA, YNFKEQ. J was trimmed by 1 base and V by 6 bases; bases with no gene match: 13. The CDR3 bases are TGTGCCAGCAGTACCTACCTCCTCGGGACAGGGTCCTACGAGCAGTACTTC. It yields the protein CASSTYLLGTGSYEQYF.

This clone was counted a single time. The V and J genes are TRBV15 and TRBJ2-1; 7 nucleotides line up with TRBD2. Germline CDR1 reads LNHNV; CDR2 reads YYDKDF (reference sequence). This CDR3 spans 17 amino acids. V trimming: 5 bases; J trimming: 7 bases; junction bases outside the gene matches: 17. The CDR3 DNA reads as TGTGCCACCAGCGAGGTGGCCAGCGGGGATAACTGGAATGAGCAGTTCTTC. This encodes CATSEVASGDNWNEQFF.

The genes are TRBV5-8 and TRBJ1-2; D gene unclear. Trimming stripped 4 bases from V and 5 bases from J, with 9 bases between. Per the germline V gene, CDR1 is SGHTS and CDR2 is YDEGEE. This CDR3 has 12 amino acids. The CDR3 sequence is CASSLQKYGYTF. The DNA of the CDR3 is TGTGCCAGCAGCCTCCAGAAGTATGGCTACACCTTC.

The V gene is TRBV2, the J gene TRBJ2-7; 8 nucleotides align to TRBD2. There are 16 residues in the CDR3. Germline-derived CDR1 and CDR2 are SNHLY and FYNNEI. The ends lost 3 bases at V and 5 bases at J; junction bases unmatched: 12. This CDR3 reads CASSEMKRGTADEQYF. In DNA form, the CDR3 reads TGTGCCAGCAGTGAGATGAAGCGGGGGACCGCGGACGAGCAGTACTTC. The variable domain in full, with the rest retrieved from reference TRBV2 and TRBJ2-7, is EPEVTQTPSHQVTQMGQEVILRCVPISNHLYFYWYRQILGQKVEFLVSFYNNEISEKSEIFDDQFSVERPDGSNFTLKIRSTKLEDSAMYFCASSEMKRGTADEQYFGPGTRLTVT.

This chain links TRBV25-1 with TRBJ2-1; 9 nucleotides line up with TRBD2. With 3 bases clipped from V and 5 bases from J, the junction kept 5 bases outside the gene matches. The CDR3 length is 15 residues. Germline CDR1 is MGHDK and CDR2 is SYGVNS. This CDR3 reads CASSDRGLAHNEQFF. In DNA form, the CDR3 reads TGTGCCAGCAGTGATCGCGGACTAGCGCACAATGAGCAGTTCTTC.